One and the same sample provided the 18 T cell receptor beta chains below, sequenced in a study of blood T cells in healthy people across ages. A second roughly 6 to 12 cycle PCR used barcoded and J-beta primers. MiXCR was run by TCRdb on the 5' RACE reads, yielding one entry per CDR3 protein. The sample includes about a million distinct CDR3 sequences, roughly 51% of them seen just once. Source material: blood. Receptors originate from a woman aged 55 to 70 in good health.

This clonotype was counted a few times. The chain is built from TRBV27 and TRBJ1-2; D is possibly TRBD1 (6 bases). Germline CDR1 MNHEY, CDR2 SMNVEV (reference sequence). V lost 5 bases, J lost 3 bases, and 10 bases lay in between. The CDR3 totals 13 residues. The CDR3 nucleotides are TGTGCCAGCAGTGGGGGGGGCTACTATGGCTACACCTTC. It is translated as CASSGGGYYGYTF.

This clonotype was recorded many times. The V call is TRBV7-9, the J call TRBJ2-5; TRBD1 matches at 9 bases. After removal of 5 bases from V and 3 bases from J, the junction contained 10 bases not matched to a gene. CDR1 SEHNR and CDR2 FQNEAQ come from the germline V gene (reference sequence). The CDR3 extends over 16 amino acids. CDR3 residues: CASSLRTGGIEETQYF. The CDR3 nucleotides are TGTGCCAGCAGCCTACGAACAGGGGGCATTGAAGAGACCCAGTACTTC. The full variable domain, completed using reference TRBV7-9 and TRBJ2-5, is DTGVSQNPRHKITKRGQNVTFRCDPISEHNRLYWYRQTLGQGPEFLTYFQNEAQLEKSRLLSDRFSAERPKGSFSTLEIQRTEQGDSAMYLCASSLRTGGIEETQYFGPGTRLLVL.

V gene TRBV7-2 combines with J gene TRBJ2-3; the D is unclear. V was shortened by 5 bases and J by 0 bases, with 15 bases between the two germline ends. The CDR3 covers 16 residues. The V gene's germline CDR1 is SGHTA and CDR2 FQGNSA. The CDR3 protein is CASSLNALASTDTQYF. CDR3 bases: TGTGCCAGCAGCCTAAACGCCCTGGCTAGCACAGATACGCAGTATTTT. The full variable domain, in which reference TRBV7-2 and TRBJ2-3 provide the parts outside the CDR3, is GAGVSQSPSNKVTEKGKDVELRCDPISGHTALYWYRQSLGQGLEFLIYFQGNSAPDKSGLPSDRFSAERTGGSVSTLTIQRTQQEDSAVYLCASSLNALASTDTQYFGPGTRLTVL.

The chain uses TRBV11-2 and TRBJ1-1; D perhaps matches TRBD1 (5 bases). V was pared by 0 bases and J by 7 bases, with 12 bases between. This CDR3 region has 14 residues. Germline assignment: CDR1 SGHAT and CDR2 FQNNGV. This CDR3 reads CASSLDGRAGEAFF. CDR3 bases: TGTGCCAGCAGCTTAGACGGCAGGGCAGGTGAAGCTTTCTTT.

There are a few counts of this clonotype. The rearrangement links TRBV6-2 or TRBV6-3 to TRBJ1-5; TRBD1 is a possible D gene (6 bases). The CDR3 runs to 16 residues. Germline V gives CDR1 MNHEY, CDR2 SVGEGT. Trimming cost V 5 bases and J 5 bases, with 19 bases left between them. CDR3 in amino acids: CASSANQGQIHQPQHF. The CDR3, as DNA: TGTGCCAGCAGTGCAAATCAAGGACAGATCCATCAGCCCCAGCATTTT.

Only a few counts were recorded for this clonotype. The rearrangement links TRBV10-3 to TRBJ2-7; D possibly corresponds to TRBD1 (5 bases). V was shortened by 4 bases and J by 3 bases, with 7 bases between the two germline ends. This CDR3 has 12 residues. Per germline, CDR1 ENHRY and CDR2 SYGVKD. This chain's CDR3 is CAISGQNYEQYF. The CDR3 coding sequence is TGTGCCATCAGTGGACAGAACTACGAGCAGTACTTC.

V gene TRBV6-6 combines with J gene TRBJ1-4, with TRBD1 matching 7 bases. The germline V gene encodes CDR1 MNHNY and CDR2 SVGAGI (reference sequence). The trim removed 7 bases at V and 0 bases at J, leaving 8 bases unmatched. CDR3 length equals 16 residues. CDR3 nucleotides: TGTGCCAGCACAGACAGGGCCCTGACAACTAATGAAAAACTGTTTTTT. Translation: CASTDRALTTNEKLFF.

This chain joins TRBV5-4 and TRBJ2-3; TRBD2 matches at 11 bases. CDR1 and CDR2 from the germline V gene are SGHNT and YYREEE (reference sequence). The CDR3 spans 16 residues. The junction had 5 bases not matched to a gene; V was cut back by 0 bases and J by 5 bases. CDR3 nucleotide sequence: TGTGCCAGCAGCTTGGAAGTAGCGGGAGGGGGAGATACGCAGTATTTT. It yields the protein CASSLEVAGGGDTQYF.

The V gene is TRBV20-1, the J gene TRBJ2-7, with a tentative D call TRBD2 (5 bases). The CDR3 runs to 9 residues. From germline, CDR1 is DFQATT and CDR2 SNEGSKA (reference sequence). The CDR3 sequence: CSIRGGRYF. As DNA, the CDR3 is TGCAGCATCCGTGGAGGTCGGTACTTC.

This rearrangement joins TRBV9 to TRBJ2-1; 14 bases are shared with TRBD2. Trimming removed 3 bases from V and 9 bases from J; junction bases left unmatched: 8. Per germline, CDR1 SGDLS and CDR2 YYNGEE. This CDR3 has 16 amino acids. CDR3 region: CASSAGTSGRQGEQFF. CDR3 nucleotides: TGTGCCAGCAGCGCCGGGACTAGCGGGAGACAGGGTGAGCAGTTCTTC.

The rearrangement uses TRBV18 and TRBJ2-7; 9 bases match TRBD1. CDR1 is KGHSH and CDR2 is LQKENI in the germline V gene. With 2 bases clipped from V and 6 bases from J, the junction kept 2 bases outside the gene matches. The CDR3 is 13 residues long. CDR3 bases: TGTGCCAGCTCACCAGGGACAGGGAGCGAGCAGTACTTC. This codes for CASSPGTGSEQYF.

This clonotype was seen a handful of times. The genes are TRBV28 and TRBJ2-6; D is uncertain. Per the germline V gene, CDR1 is MDHEN and CDR2 is SYDVKM. This CDR3 comprises 15 residues. Trimming took 4 bases from V and 1 from J, leaving 8 bases between them. The CDR3 DNA follows: TGTGCCAGCAGTTCCTATTGGTCTGGGGCCAACGTCCTGACTTTC. This gives the protein CASSSYWSGANVLTF. Based on the CDR3 plus reference TRBV28 and TRBJ2-6, the full variable domain is DVKVTQSSRYLVKRTGEKVFLECVQDMDHENMFWYRQDPGLGLRLIYFSYDVKMKEKGDIPEGYSVSREKKERFSLILESASTNQTSMYLCASSSYWSGANVLTFGAGSRLTVL.

The DNA of the CDR3 is TGTGCCAGCAGCTTAGGCAGCCGAGGGGAAAAACTGTTTTTT. It encodes CASSLGSRGEKLFF. V and J are TRBV7-2 and TRBJ1-4; D unresolved. The CDR3 contains 14 residues. The V gene's germline CDR1 is SGHTA and CDR2 FQGNSA. V was clipped by 1 base and J by 8 bases, with 11 bases between them.

This clonotype was counted only a few times. The gene calls are TRBV15 and TRBJ1-2, with TRBD1 matching over 9 bases. Germline lookup yields CDR1 LNHNV and CDR2 YYDKDF (reference sequence). V was pared by 3 bases and J by 3 bases, with 2 bases of the junction left unmatched. CDR3 size: 14 residues. The CDR3 loop reads CATSRDRGYYGYTF. For the CDR3, the DNA is TGTGCCACCAGCAGGGACAGGGGATACTATGGCTACACCTTC.

This clonotype was seen only a few times. V gene TRBV25-1 combines with J gene TRBJ2-5; 9 positions agree with TRBD2. Near its end, the DNA agrees better with TRBJ2-7, so the J call may be wrong. Germline V CDR1 and CDR2: MGHDK, SYGVNS. The CDR3 spans 15 residues. The CDR3 nucleotides are TGTGCCAGCAGTGATTCCGCTAGCGGGGTATACGAGCAGTACTTC. Translating gives CASSDSASGVYEQYF.

The chain combines TRBV12-3 or TRBV12-4 with TRBJ1-5, with 11 nucleotides matching TRBD1. CDR3 length: 15 residues. V lost 4 bases and J lost 6; bases outside the gene matches: 5. The CDR3: CASSSGQGDGQPQHF. CDR3 bases: TGTGCCAGCAGTTCGGGACAGGGGGACGGTCAGCCCCAGCATTTT.

The chain carries TRBV7-6 and TRBJ1-2; a weak D match, TRBD1 (5 bases). V lost 5 bases, J lost 6 bases, and 22 bases lay in between. The CDR3 length is 16 residues. The germline gives CDR1 SGHVS, CDR2 FNYEAQ. The CDR3 is CASSRGGGLGSDGYTF. CDR3 nucleotide sequence: TGTGCCAGCAGCCGCGGGGGGGGATTGGGGTCGGATGGCTACACCTTC.

The genes are TRBV28 and TRBJ2-7; perhaps TRBD2 as D (7 bases). Trimming pared 4 bases from V and 2 bases from J, leaving 12 bases between. The CDR3 contains 14 residues. Germline V gene data show CDR1 as MDHEN and CDR2 as SYDVKM. The chain's CDR3 is CASSWRGGTYEQYF. In DNA form, the CDR3 reads TGTGCCAGCAGTTGGAGGGGGGGTACCTACGAGCAGTACTTC.